One sample yielded the 24 T cell receptor beta chains listed below, sequenced in a study of response to subunit inactivated influenza vaccine. TCRdb processed the RT-PCR reads anew with MiXCR; each CDR3 protein has one entry. The data show 860,000 or so distinct CDR3 sequences, 21% seen once. This material consisted of PBMCs from blood, taken around 5 days after vaccination. Receptors originate from a man in his forties or fifties who received an inactivated influenza vaccine.

The rearrangement uses TRBV4-1 and TRBJ1-4, with D maybe TRBD1 (5 bases). Trimming removed 10 bases from V and 8 bases from J, with 20 bases in between. The length of the CDR3 is 14 residues. Germline V lookup: CDR1 MGHRA, CDR2 YSYEKL. In DNA, the CDR3 is TGCGCCACTGCCCCGACAGAACAATACGAAAAACTGTTTTTT. Translating it yields CATAPTEQYEKLFF.

This chain connects TRBV4-2 to TRBJ2-7; D is perhaps TRBD1 (5 bases). Trimming pared 1 base from V and 1 base from J, leaving 11 bases between. The CDR3 runs 15 residues. Germline V gives CDR1 LGHNA, CDR2 YNFKEQ. The CDR3 nucleotides read TGTGCCAGCAGCCAAGCCCAGGGCCCATCCTACGAGCAGTACTTC. Protein sequence: CASSQAQGPSYEQYF.

This chain joins TRBV29-1 and TRBJ1-2; 7 bases are shared with TRBD1. The CDR3 spans 14 residues. Germline values: CDR1 SQVTM, CDR2 ANQGSEA. Trimming took 6 bases from V and 2 from J; bases not matched to a gene: 9. Written as DNA, the CDR3 is TGCAGCGTAGGAGGGACAGATATCAACTATGGCTACACCTTC. Amino acids: CSVGGTDINYGYTF.

In its sample, this clonotype was seen many times. The chain is built from TRBV4-1 and TRBJ2-1; D is unresolved. The CDR3 sequence is 15 residues long. Trimming removed 2 bases from V and 7 bases from J, with 15 bases in between. Germline assignment: CDR1 MGHRA and CDR2 YSYEKL. This chain's CDR3 is CASSQQVLGFNEQFF. DNA of the CDR3: TGCGCCAGCAGCCAACAGGTGCTGGGTTTTAATGAGCAGTTCTTC.

The rearrangement joins TRBV6-1 to TRBJ2-5; D is undetermined. V lost 1 base to trimming and J lost 1 base, with 10 bases between them. Germline V gene data show CDR1 as MNHNS and CDR2 as SASEGT. The CDR3 sequence is 15 residues long. CDR3 amino acids: CASSEVLGIQETQYF. The CDR3, as DNA: TGTGCCAGCAGTGAAGTGTTAGGAATCCAAGAGACCCAGTACTTC.

Only a few counts were recorded for this clonotype. This rearrangement joins TRBV4-2 to TRBJ2-1; possible D gene TRBD2, 5 bases. The CDR3 totals 18 residues. V was trimmed by 2 bases and J by 0 bases, leaving 17 bases between them. Germline V gene data show CDR1 as LGHNA and CDR2 as YNFKEQ. The CDR3: CASSQPMSGEGSYNEQFF. CDR3 DNA sequence: TGTGCCAGCAGCCAACCCATGAGCGGCGAGGGCTCCTACAATGAGCAGTTCTTC.

This clonotype was detected a few times. V is TRBV4-2 and J is TRBJ2-1; D may be TRBD2 (5 bases). CDR3 length equals 13 residues. Germline V gene data show CDR1 as LGHNA and CDR2 as YNFKEQ. V was pared by 5 bases and J by 8 bases, with 13 bases between. The DNA for the CDR3 is TGTGCCAGCAGCGAGTTGGAGGTTCATGAGCAGTTCTTC. The encoded protein is CASSELEVHEQFF.

This clonotype was recorded once. This chain joins TRBV28 and TRBJ1-2; no definite D call. The germline CDR1 and CDR2 sequences are MDHEN and SYDVKM. Trimming took 5 bases from V and 8 from J, leaving 12 bases between them. The length of the CDR3 is 12 residues. DNA of the CDR3: TGTGCCAGCAGTCGGGAGGGTATGGGCTACACCTTC. Translated, it gives CASSREGMGYTF.

The CDR3: CASSLARKETQYF. The DNA of the CDR3 is TGTGCCAGCAGCTTAGCTCGCAAAGAGACCCAGTACTTC. The V gene is TRBV7-6, the J gene TRBJ2-5; D is unclear. This CDR3 spans 13 amino acids. Germline V gives CDR1 SGHVS, CDR2 FNYEAQ. Trimming removed 0 bases from V and 3 bases from J, with 5 bases in between. The full variable domain, rest sourced from reference TRBV7-6 and TRBJ2-5, is GAGVSQSPRYKVTKRGQDVALRCDPISGHVSLYWYRQALGQGPEFLTYFNYEAQQDKSGLPNDRFSAERPEGSISTLTIQRTEQRDSAMYRCASSLARKETQYFGPGTRLLVL.

This clonotype was seen only a few times. V gene TRBV7-6 combines with J gene TRBJ2-1, with unresolved D. The CDR3 is made up of 13 amino acids. Germline CDR1 and CDR2: SGHVS and FNYEAQ. Trimming shortened V by 5 bases and J by 7 bases, and 12 bases separated the two germline ends. The CDR3 bases are TGTGCCAGCAGCCCTGACGAGATGAATGAGCAGTTCTTC. It is translated as CASSPDEMNEQFF.

This clonotype was seen a handful of times. This chain links TRBV9 with TRBJ2-1; TRBD2 matches at 10 bases. With 0 bases clipped from V and 0 bases from J, the junction kept 12 bases outside the gene matches. Germline CDR1 is SGDLS and CDR2 is YYNGEE. The CDR3 contains 20 residues. Here the CDR3 reads CASSVVSIEVAGGSYNEQFF. Written as DNA, the CDR3 is TGTGCCAGCAGCGTAGTATCGATAGAGGTAGCGGGAGGCTCCTACAATGAGCAGTTCTTC.

The chain employs TRBV29-1 and TRBJ2-1; perhaps TRBD1 as D (6 bases). Germline V gene sequence: CDR1 SQVTM, CDR2 ANQGSEA. The V end lost 7 bases, the J end lost 7 bases, and 11 bases lay between the germline ends. The CDR3 covers 11 residues. The chain's CDR3 is CSAPGVNEQFF. CDR3 in DNA: TGCAGCGCCCCAGGGGTTAATGAGCAGTTCTTC.

This clonotype showed up just a few times. The rearrangement joins TRBV7-2 to TRBJ2-3; a weak D match, TRBD1 (5 bases). The CDR3 loop spans 17 amino acids. The germline V and J ends were trimmed by 1 base and 0 bases, with 14 bases remaining between them. Per germline, CDR1 SGHTA and CDR2 FQGNSA. The chain's CDR3 is CASSLVGVLRSTDTQYF. In DNA form, the CDR3 reads TGTGCCAGCAGCTTAGTAGGGGTGTTAAGAAGCACAGATACGCAGTATTTT.

The V gene is TRBV5-1, the J gene TRBJ2-3; the D gene is possibly TRBD2 (5 bases). V was clipped by 0 bases and J by 2 bases, with 13 bases between them. The germline CDR1 and CDR2 sequences are SGHRS and YFSETQ. CDR3 length equals 16 residues. The CDR3 reads CASSLATTTYTDTQYF. Here the CDR3 DNA reads TGCGCCAGCAGCTTGGCAACGACTACCTACACAGATACGCAGTATTTT.

The chain couples TRBV12-3 or TRBV12-4 to TRBJ1-1, with D unresolved. The ends were cut back, 5 bases at V and 0 bases at J, with 19 bases in the middle. There are 17 residues in the CDR3. For the CDR3, the DNA is TGTGCCAGCAGTGGTGCACAGTCTTTTTTTTTGAACACTGAAGCTTTCTTT. This sequence encodes CASSGAQSFFLNTEAFF.

The gene calls are TRBV20-1 and TRBJ1-4, with D perhaps matching TRBD1 (6 bases). The CDR3 loop spans 12 amino acids. The V end was cut by 5 bases, the J end by 8 bases, with 12 bases between. The germline V gene encodes CDR1 DFQATT and CDR2 SNEGSKA (reference sequence). CDR3 nucleotides: TGCAGTGCTTTCGGGACAACAGAAAAACTGTTTTTT. It is translated as CSAFGTTEKLFF.

This clonotype was seen only a few times. V is TRBV20-1 and J is TRBJ2-1; no clear D. The CDR3 length is 15 residues. The V end lost 3 bases, the J end lost 2 bases, and 14 bases lay between the germline ends. Per the germline V gene, CDR1 is DFQATT and CDR2 is SNEGSKA (reference sequence). In DNA, the CDR3 is TGCAGTGCTAGTCCCCTTCGGGTCGCCTACAATGAGCAGTTCTTC. It specifies CSASPLRVAYNEQFF.

As DNA, the CDR3 is TGCAGCGTTGAAGGGGACAGAAGCTCCTACAATGAGCAGTTCTTC. Translating gives CSVEGDRSSYNEQFF. The chain couples TRBV29-1 to TRBJ2-1; 7 nucleotides agree with TRBD1. V was clipped by 1 base and J by 0 bases; unmatched bases: 3. The CDR3 loop spans 15 amino acids. Germline V lookup: CDR1 SQVTM, CDR2 ANQGSEA.

The sample holds many counts of this clonotype. V usage is TRBV5-1 and J usage is TRBJ2-3, with D possibly being TRBD2 (6 bases). V was pared by 7 bases and J by 0 bases, with 18 bases between. There are 16 residues in the CDR3. The V gene's germline CDR1 is SGHRS and CDR2 YFSETQ. CDR3 protein: CASSSGVHSSTDTQYF. As DNA, the CDR3 is TGCGCCAGCTCGTCGGGAGTGCATTCTAGCACAGATACGCAGTATTTT. The variable domain in full, with the rest retrieved from reference TRBV5-1 and TRBJ2-3, is KAGVTQTPRYLIKTRGQQVTLSCSPISGHRSVSWYQQTPGQGLQFLFEYFSETQRNKGNFPGRFSGRQFSNSRSEMNVSTLELGDSALYLCASSSGVHSSTDTQYFGPGTRLTVL.

The sample holds a few counts of this clonotype. The genes are TRBV20-1 and TRBJ1-2; TRBD1 is a possible D gene (6 bases). Germline-derived CDR1 and CDR2 are DFQATT and SNEGSKA (reference sequence). The CDR3 sequence is 13 residues long. Trimming stripped 0 bases from V and 6 bases from J, with 11 bases between. The CDR3 reads CSARDLRGDGYTF. The CDR3 DNA is TGCAGTGCTAGAGATCTCAGGGGAGATGGCTACACCTTC.

This clonotype was seen only a few times. The rearrangement joins TRBV7-9 to TRBJ2-7, with D uncertain. This CDR3 region has 13 residues. Germline CDR1 and CDR2: SEHNR and FQNEAQ (reference sequence). V dropped 4 bases and J dropped 3 bases, with 10 bases sitting between them. CDR3 bases: TGTGCCAGCAGCTCGGACCGATTCTACGAGCAGTACTTC. This codes for CASSSDRFYEQYF. Looking up the rest from reference TRBV7-9 and TRBJ2-7 gives the full variable domain: DTGVSQNPRHKITKRGQNVTFRCDPISEHNRLYWYRQTLGQGPEFLTYFQNEAQLEKSRLLSDRFSAERPKGSFSTLEIQRTEQGDSAMYLCASSSDRFYEQYFGPGTRLTVT.

Only a few counts were recorded for this clonotype. The V gene is TRBV6-2 or TRBV6-3, the J gene TRBJ2-1; 10 nucleotides agree with TRBD2. V gave up 6 bases and J gave up 9 bases; unmatched junction bases: 8. The germline gives CDR1 MNHEY, CDR2 SVGEGT. The CDR3 is 14 residues long. CDR3 loop: CASRLTSGPGEQFF. Here the CDR3 DNA reads TGTGCCAGCAGACTGACTAGCGGGCCGGGTGAGCAGTTCTTC.

The chain joins TRBV24-1 to TRBJ2-3; perhaps D is TRBD1 or TRBD2 (5 bases each). Germline CDR1 is KGHDR and CDR2 is SFDVKD. CDR3 length equals 14 residues. The ends were cut back, 2 bases at V and 5 bases at J, with 10 bases in the middle. The CDR3 coding sequence is TGTGCCACCAGTGATTACCAGAGGGGAGATACGCAGTATTTT. Its protein product is CATSDYQRGDTQYF.

This clonotype was recorded a few times. The rearrangement joins TRBV12-3 or TRBV12-4 to TRBJ2-3; 8 positions agree with TRBD2. The length of the CDR3 is 15 residues. The ends lost 6 bases at V and 0 bases at J; junction bases unmatched: 5. The CDR3 reads CASRSAGVSTDTQYF. The CDR3 coding sequence is TGTGCCAGCAGGTCAGCGGGGGTTAGCACAGATACGCAGTATTTT.